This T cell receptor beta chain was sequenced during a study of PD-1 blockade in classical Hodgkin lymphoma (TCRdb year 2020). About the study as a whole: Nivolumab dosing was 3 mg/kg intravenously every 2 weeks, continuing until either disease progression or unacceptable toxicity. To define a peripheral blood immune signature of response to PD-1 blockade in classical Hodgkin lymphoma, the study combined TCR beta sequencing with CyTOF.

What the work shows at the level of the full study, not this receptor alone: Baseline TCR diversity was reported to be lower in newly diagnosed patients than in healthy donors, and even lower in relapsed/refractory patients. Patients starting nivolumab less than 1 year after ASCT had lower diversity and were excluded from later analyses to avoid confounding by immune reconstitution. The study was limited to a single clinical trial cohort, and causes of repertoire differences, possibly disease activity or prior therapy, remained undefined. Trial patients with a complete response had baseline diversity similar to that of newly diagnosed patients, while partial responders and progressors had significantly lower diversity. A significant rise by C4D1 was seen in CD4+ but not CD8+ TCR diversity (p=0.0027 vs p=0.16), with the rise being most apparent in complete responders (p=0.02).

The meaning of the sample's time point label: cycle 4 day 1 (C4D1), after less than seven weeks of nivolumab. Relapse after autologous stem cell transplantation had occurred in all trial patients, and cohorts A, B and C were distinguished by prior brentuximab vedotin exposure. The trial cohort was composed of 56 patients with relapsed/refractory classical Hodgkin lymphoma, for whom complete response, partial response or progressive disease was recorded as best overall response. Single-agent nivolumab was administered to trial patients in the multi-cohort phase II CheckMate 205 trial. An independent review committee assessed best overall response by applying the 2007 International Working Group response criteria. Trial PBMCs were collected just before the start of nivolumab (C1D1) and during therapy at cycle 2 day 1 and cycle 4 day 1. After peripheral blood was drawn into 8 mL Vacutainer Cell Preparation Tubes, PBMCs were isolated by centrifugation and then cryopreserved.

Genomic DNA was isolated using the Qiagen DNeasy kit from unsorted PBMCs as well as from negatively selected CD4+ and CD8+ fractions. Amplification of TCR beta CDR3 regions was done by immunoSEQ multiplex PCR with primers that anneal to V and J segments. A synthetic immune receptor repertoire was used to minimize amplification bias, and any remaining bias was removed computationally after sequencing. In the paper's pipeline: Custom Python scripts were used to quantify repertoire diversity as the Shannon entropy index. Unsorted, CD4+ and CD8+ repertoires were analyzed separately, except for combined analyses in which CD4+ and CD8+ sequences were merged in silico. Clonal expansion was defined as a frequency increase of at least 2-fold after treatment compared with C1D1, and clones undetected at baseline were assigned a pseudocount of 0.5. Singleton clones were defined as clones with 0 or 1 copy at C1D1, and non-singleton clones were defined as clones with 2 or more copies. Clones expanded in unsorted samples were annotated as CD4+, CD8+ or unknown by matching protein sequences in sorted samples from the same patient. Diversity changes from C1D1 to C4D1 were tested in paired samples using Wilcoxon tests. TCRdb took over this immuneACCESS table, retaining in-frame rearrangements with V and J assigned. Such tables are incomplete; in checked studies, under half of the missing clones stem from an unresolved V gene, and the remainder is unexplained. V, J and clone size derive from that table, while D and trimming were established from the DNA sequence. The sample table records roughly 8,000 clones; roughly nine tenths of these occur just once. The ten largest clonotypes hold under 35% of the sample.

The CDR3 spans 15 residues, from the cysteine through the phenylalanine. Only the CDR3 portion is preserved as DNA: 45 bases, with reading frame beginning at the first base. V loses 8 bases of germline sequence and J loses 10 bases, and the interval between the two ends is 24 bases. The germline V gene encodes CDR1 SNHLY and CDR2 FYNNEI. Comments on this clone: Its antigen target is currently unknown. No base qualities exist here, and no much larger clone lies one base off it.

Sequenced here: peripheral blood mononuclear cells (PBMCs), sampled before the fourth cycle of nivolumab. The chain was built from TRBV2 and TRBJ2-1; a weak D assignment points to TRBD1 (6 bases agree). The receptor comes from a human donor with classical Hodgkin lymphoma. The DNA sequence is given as TGTGCCAGCCTGCTCCAGGGGACCCTAATTTTAGAGCAGTTCTTC. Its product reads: CASLLQGTLILEQFF.